What follows is one TCR beta chain and its context. Time point specified: newly diagnosed GD, antithyroid drugs for less than 3 months. From RNA extracted from PBMCs, the TCR library was made. This record belongs to a study of regulatory T cells in long-lasting Graves disease. Assembly of TCR beta libraries relied on iRepertoire HTBI primers together with Arm-PCR of CDR3 regions. TCRdb re-called the multiplex PCR reads through MiXCR, storing one row per CDR3 protein. The repertoire consists of 350,000 to 450,000 distinct CDR3 sequences, with about an eighth occurring once and the leading ten covering approximately 17%. The germline V gene has CDR1 PRHDT and CDR2 FYEKMQ (reference sequence). The CDR3 is 14 amino acids. V was clipped by 5 bases and J by 3 bases, with 14 bases between them. This sample also belongs to another study, concerning T cells in Graves' hyperthyroidism and ophthalmopathy.

The sample consisted of peripheral blood mononuclear cells (PBMCs), taken at new diagnosis, from a patient treated with antithyroid drugs. The receptor comes from a woman under 30 with Graves disease. V usage is TRBV13 and J usage is TRBJ2-7; unclear D gene. CDR3 loop: CASSGEEGGYEQYF. CDR3 nucleotide sequence: TGTGCCAGCAGCGGTGAAGAAGGCGGCTACGAGCAGTACTTC.